The present entry profiles one T cell receptor (beta chain) with its context. What antigen it recognizes has not been identified. No base quality information exists; no much larger clone differs at one position. Measured from the cysteine to the phenylalanine, the CDR3 is 14 residues long. Only CDR3 DNA is held: 42 bases, read in frame from base 1. CDR1 is given as SQVTM and CDR2 as ANQGSEA, both from the germline V gene. Between the V and J ends, shortened by 3 bases and 2 bases respectively, the junction contains 13 bases. The data stem from a study of T cell responses to AZD1222 COVID-19 vaccine (dated by TCRdb to about 2021). For context, the study as a whole: AZD1222 recipients given second doses at about 4 weeks or at about 12 weeks were pooled, since spike-specific TCR depth and breadth were not found to differ between the two schedules. TCR sequencing covered 233 trial participants: approximately 200 given two doses of AZD1222 and around 26 given two doses of MenACWY control vaccine. Trial participants were enrolled by age into subgroups of 18-55, 56-69 and 70-plus years, and around 150, 29 and 61 TCR-sequenced participants, respectively, were included in these subgroups.

In light of the paper, this sample's time point label describes: baseline before first vaccination. The vaccinee samples were drawn from two UK trials, COV001 and COV002, one of which was a single-blind randomized controlled phase 2/3 trial testing AZD1222 (ChAdOx1 nCoV-19) in healthy adults. For TCRbeta chain sequencing, PBMC samples from trial participants were taken at day 0 and at day 28 after the second dose. The paper's findings and limits, for the study overall: The vaccine-associated CD4 TCRs covered the entire spike protein, and the dominant responses fell in regions 160-218 and 743-854. After two AZD1222 doses, spike-specific TCR breadth and depth were significantly higher than at day 0 and than in MenACWY recipients. In the small 56-69-year group, the increase in depth fell short of significance, most likely because of low power. Reportedly, close to half of the unique spike-specific TCRs recognized epitopes lying outside the regions that are mutated in the B.1.351 and B.1.1.7 variants. Most participants were white British and females outnumbered males, and the authors suggested that clonal diversity may have been underestimated. Conclusions about previously exposed vaccinees are limited because only six or seven AZD1222 recipients were SARS-CoV-2 seropositive at baseline. Because no day 14 peak-response samples were available, the repertoires could be characterized only after the peak T cell response.

The CDR3 regions of human TCRbeta chains were subjected to immunosequencing. Processing in the source paper ran as follows. Repertoire TCRs were matched against a reference library of SARS-CoV-2-specific TCRs generated with the MIRA antigen-specificity platform. Breadth was defined as the fraction of unique TCRs that were SARS-CoV-2-associated. Depth was defined as the fraction of total T cells that were SARS-CoV-2-associated. Each spike-specific TCR was assigned to its reactive spike region and to a CD4 or CD8 class using the MIRA data. Log10-transformed breadth and depth values were compared by one-way ANOVA with Sidak's multiple comparisons tests. The source is immuneACCESS, and TCRdb retained only in-frame sequences with V and J called. Part of the clones is not carried over; for the studies checked, unresolved V genes explain less than half of this, and the remainder is unexplained. That table gives V, J and clone size, and the DNA gave D and trimming. The sample records about 120,000 clones, about 90% of which are singletons. The ten top clones hold approximately 9.2% of the sample.

The TCR originated in an adult in good health. The rearrangement joined TRBV29-1 to TRBJ2-5; the D gene is perhaps TRBD2, on 6 matching bases. Sequences were derived from peripheral blood, sampled on day 0 of AZD1222 vaccination. The CDR3 has the sequence CSVEATSVQETQYF. The nucleotide sequence reads TGCAGCGTTGAGGCGACTAGTGTACAAGAGACCCAGTACTTC.